A single sample gave rise to the 28 T cell receptor beta chains below, sequenced in a study of T cell repertoires in cytomegalovirus infection. TCRdb re-analysed the reads in MiXCR, keeping a single row per CDR3 protein. The sample has roughly 200,000 distinct CDR3 sequences; around 35% are singletons. No antigen has been identified for these receptors. Specimen: CD8+ T cells from cultured PBMCs, collected from culture after CMV antigen stimulation. These receptor sequences come from a human donor in good health (CMV status not recorded). Some clones in this sample may be carry-over from other donors' samples.

J is TRBJ2-1 and V is TRBV20-1; 9 nucleotides line up with TRBD1. This CDR3 is built from 16 residues. V was clipped by 1 base and J by 3 bases; unmatched bases: 7. Germline V gives CDR1 DFQATT, CDR2 SNEGSKA (reference sequence). CDR3 amino acids: CSARGLRTGDYNEQFF. The CDR3 DNA follows: TGCAGTGCTAGAGGGCTCCGGACAGGGGACTACAATGAGCAGTTCTTC.

This sequence joins TRBV7-6 and TRBJ2-7, with D unresolved. The CDR3 consists of 12 residues. Germline V gives CDR1 SGHVS, CDR2 FNYEAQ. V shed 4 bases and J shed 3 bases, with 7 bases lying between them. CDR3 nucleotide sequence: TGTGCCAGCAGCTACGCCATCTACGAGCAGTACTTC. Its protein product is CASSYAIYEQYF.

This clonotype was counted a few times. The V call is TRBV4-2, the J call TRBJ2-5; no clear D. The CDR3 is 18 residues long. CDR1 and CDR2 from the germline V gene are LGHNA and YNFKEQ. V was pared by 0 bases and J by 5 bases, with 22 bases between. The CDR3 coding sequence is TGTGCCAGCAGCCAAGAAACGAATTACGCACTTGGGCTGGAGACCCAGTACTTC. Its protein product is CASSQETNYALGLETQYF.

The rearrangement links TRBV10-3 to TRBJ2-1; 13 nucleotides line up with TRBD2. Germline assignment: CDR1 ENHRY and CDR2 SYGVKD. The CDR3 runs 17 residues. The V gene end was trimmed by 2 bases and the J gene end by 8 bases; junction bases not matched to a gene: 9. CDR3 coding DNA: TGTGCCATCAGTGAGCGGACTAGCGGGAGACCGTTGGATGAGCAGTTCTTC. Translating gives CAISERTSGRPLDEQFF.

The chain has TRBV6-5 and TRBJ1-2, with 11 bases identical to TRBD1. J was trimmed by 8 bases and V by 7 bases; bases with no gene match: 24. CDR1 and CDR2 from the germline V gene are MNHEY and SVGAGI. This CDR3 has 19 amino acids. This CDR3 reads CASTILPGTGGTQLSGYTF. CDR3 bases: TGTGCCAGCACCATCCTTCCGGGGACAGGGGGGACCCAACTATCCGGCTACACCTTC.

This clonotype has a handful of counts. The chain combines TRBV6-2 or TRBV6-3 with TRBJ1-2, with 9 bases matching TRBD1. With V trimmed by 7 bases and J by 8 bases, 8 bases remained unmatched. CDR1 MNHEY and CDR2 SVGEGT come from the germline V gene. The CDR3 consists of 13 residues. Here the CDR3 DNA reads TGTGCCAGCACCGACGGGACAGGGAGAGGCTACACCTTC. The encoded protein is CASTDGTGRGYTF.

Comment on this clonotype: Compared with germline, one end of the junction differs, possibly owing to a read error. The chain's CDR3 is CARSLDRGLDQNQPRHF. The CDR3 DNA follows: TGTGCGAGAAGCTTGGACAGGGGACTTGATCAAAATCAGCCCCGGCATTTT. V gene TRBV7-8 combines with J gene TRBJ1-5; 9 positions match TRBD1. The CDR3 is made up of 17 amino acids. In germline, CDR1 is SGHVS, CDR2 FQNEAQ.

The chain links TRBV9 to TRBJ2-7, with a possible D match to TRBD2 (5 bases). CDR1 SGDLS and CDR2 YYNGEE come from the germline V gene. The CDR3 extends over 14 amino acids. Trimming cost V 4 bases and J 3 bases, with 14 bases left between them. The CDR3: CASSTGLGLYEQYF. Here the CDR3 DNA reads TGTGCCAGCAGCACTGGACTTGGCCTCTACGAGCAGTACTTC. Filled out from reference TRBV9 and TRBJ2-7, the complete variable domain reads DSGVTQTPKHLITATGQRVTLRCSPRSGDLSVYWYQQSLDQGLQFLIQYYNGEERAKGNILERFSAQQFPDLHSELNLSSLELGDSALYFCASSTGLGLYEQYFGPGTRLTVT.

This clonotype was observed at least ten times. The chain carries TRBV7-6 and TRBJ2-2, with D possibly TRBD2 on 6 matching bases. V lost 2 bases and J 5 bases, leaving 15 bases between the germline ends. The CDR3 loop spans 16 amino acids. The germline gives CDR1 SGHVS, CDR2 FNYEAQ. CDR3 protein: CASSLFGGEGTGELFF. The DNA of the CDR3 is TGTGCCAGCAGCTTATTCGGGGGAGAGGGGACCGGGGAGCTGTTTTTT.

This chain joins TRBV10-3 and TRBJ2-5, with 7 positions matching TRBD2. The CDR3 spans 14 residues. Losses at the gene ends were 8 bases for V and 5 bases for J; bases not matched to a gene: 11. Germline lookup yields CDR1 ENHRY and CDR2 SYGVKD. CDR3 coding DNA: TGTGCCATCCGTGGGGAGGGGTCTAGGGAGACCCAGTACTTC. This codes for CAIRGEGSRETQYF.

This chain uses TRBV27 with TRBJ1-6; TRBD1 agrees at 7 bases. V lost 6 bases, J lost 7 bases, and 15 bases stayed unmatched. The CDR3 is 17 residues long. CDR1 and CDR2 (germline): MNHEY, SMNVEV (reference sequence). The CDR3 protein is CASSLLRGEVPNSPLHF. DNA of the CDR3: TGTGCCAGCAGCCTCCTCAGGGGGGAAGTACCGAATTCACCCCTCCACTTT.

This clonotype was observed at least ten times. V is TRBV7-9 and J is TRBJ2-7; tentative D call: TRBD1 (6 bases). This CDR3 has 12 residues. Germline V gives CDR1 SEHNR, CDR2 FQNEAQ (reference sequence). V gave up 1 base and J gave up 7 bases, with 8 bases separating them. CDR3 amino acids: CASSLGQAEQYF. In DNA, the CDR3 is TGTGCCAGCAGCTTAGGACAGGCTGAGCAGTACTTC.

The CDR3 protein is CASSPLAGRGAGELFF. CDR3 in DNA: TGTGCCAGCAGTCCCCTTGCGGGCAGGGGGGCCGGGGAGCTGTTTTTT. This chain links TRBV28 with TRBJ2-2; D might be TRBD1 (7 bases). V was trimmed by 5 bases and J by 6 bases, leaving 19 bases between them. CDR3 length: 16 residues. CDR1 and CDR2 from the germline V gene are MDHEN and SYDVKM. Combining the CDR3 with reference TRBV28 and TRBJ2-2 gives the whole variable domain DVKVTQSSRYLVKRTGEKVFLECVQDMDHENMFWYRQDPGLGLRLIYFSYDVKMKEKGDIPEGYSVSREKKERFSLILESASTNQTSMYLCASSPLAGRGAGELFFGEGSRLTVL.

This clonotype was seen more than once but under ten times. The gene calls are TRBV5-6 and TRBJ2-5, with a weak D call TRBD2 (5 bases). This CDR3 has 13 amino acids. V was cut by 0 bases and J by 5 bases, with 8 bases left in between. Germline lookup yields CDR1 SGHDT and CDR2 YYEEEE. The CDR3 nucleotides are TGTGCCAGCAGCTTGGCGCCGGGGGAGACCCAGTACTTC. Its translation: CASSLAPGETQYF. Based on the CDR3 plus reference TRBV5-6 and TRBJ2-5, the full variable domain is DAGVTQSPTHLIKTRGQQVTLRCSPKSGHDTVSWYQQALGQGPQFIFQYYEEEERQRGNFPDRFSGHQFPNYSSELNVNALLLGDSALYLCASSLAPGETQYFGPGTRLLVL.

The rearrangement joins TRBV2 to TRBJ2-1; D not resolved. With 8 bases removed from V and 6 bases from J, the gap between germline ends came to 5 bases. The CDR3 extends over 10 amino acids. Per germline, CDR1 SNHLY and CDR2 FYNNEI. The CDR3 DNA reads as TGTGCCAGCTTCGCCAATGAGCAGTTCTTC. Translation: CASFANEQFF.

This chain connects TRBV29-1 to TRBJ1-3; D not certain. Germline V gene sequence: CDR1 SQVTM, CDR2 ANQGSEA. The CDR3 sequence is 16 residues long. V gave up 6 bases and J gave up 0 bases, with 18 bases separating them. CDR3 DNA: TGCAGCGTGGGGATTGAGTGGGCAAGCTCTGGAAACACCATATATTTT. It specifies CSVGIEWASSGNTIYF.

This clonotype was recorded a few times. V is TRBV7-6 and J is TRBJ2-7; D is ambiguous. CDR3 length: 13 residues. Trimming took 4 bases from V and 4 from J, leaving 11 bases between them. Germline V gene sequence: CDR1 SGHVS, CDR2 FNYEAQ. This CDR3 reads CASSSPPEYEQYF. CDR3 in DNA: TGTGCCAGCAGCTCGCCCCCGGAATACGAGCAGTACTTC.

This chain joins TRBV7-9 and TRBJ1-5; no clear D. Trimming pared 5 bases from V and 4 bases from J, leaving 6 bases between. Germline loops: CDR1 SEHNR, CDR2 FQNEAQ (reference sequence). CDR3 length: 12 residues. The CDR3 bases are TGTGCCAGCAGCCAACCGAATCAGCCCCAGCATTTT. The encoded protein is CASSQPNQPQHF.

The chain employs TRBV7-9 and TRBJ2-2; the D gene is possibly TRBD1 (5 bases). The CDR3 runs 15 residues. The ends were cut back, 1 base at V and 7 bases at J, with 13 bases in the middle. The germline CDR1 and CDR2 sequences are SEHNR and FQNEAQ (reference sequence). CDR3 sequence: CASSLEGASVGELFF. Written as DNA, the CDR3 is TGTGCCAGCAGCTTAGAAGGGGCCTCCGTCGGGGAGCTGTTTTTT.

The V call is TRBV4-1, the J call TRBJ2-1; perhaps TRBD1 as D (6 bases). Germline lookup yields CDR1 MGHRA and CDR2 YSYEKL. Trimming left V 2 bases short and J 2 bases short, with 16 bases between. CDR3 length: 17 residues. Written as DNA, the CDR3 is TGCGCCAGCAGCCAAAGGGGACACCCGGCCCCCTACAATGAGCAGTTCTTC. Its protein is CASSQRGHPAPYNEQFF.

This clonotype was recorded at least ten times. The gene calls are TRBV19 and TRBJ1-1, with D unclear. The CDR3 sequence is 17 residues long. Germline-derived CDR1 and CDR2 are LNHDA and SQIVND (reference sequence). Deletions cut 6 bases from V and 0 bases from J, with 20 bases between. CDR3 residues: CASSPPRNRALNTEAFF. CDR3 DNA sequence: TGTGCCAGTAGCCCGCCCCGGAACCGCGCGTTGAACACTGAAGCTTTCTTT.

The V and J genes are TRBV19 and TRBJ1-2; D not certain. Germline V gene lookup returns CDR1 LNHDA and CDR2 SQIVND (reference sequence). The V gene lost 4 bases and the J gene lost 0 bases, with 12 bases spanning the gap. The CDR3 is made up of 15 amino acids. The CDR3 DNA reads TGTGCCAGTAGTACACCGACGTGGGCTAACTATGGCTACACCTTC. This translates into CASSTPTWANYGYTF.

This clonotype was seen more than once but under ten times. This chain uses TRBV15 with TRBJ2-1; 7 nucleotides agree with TRBD1. The CDR3 contains 12 residues. Germline V CDR1 and CDR2: LNHNV, YYDKDF (reference sequence). The V segment lost 5 bases and the J segment 7 bases; nucleotides outside the gene matches: 2. The CDR3, as DNA: TGTGCCACCAGCCTACAGGGGAATGAGCAGTTCTTC. Translation: CATSLQGNEQFF.

This clonotype has just one count. This chain connects TRBV20-1 to TRBJ2-1; 8 nucleotides align to TRBD2. Germline V gives CDR1 DFQATT, CDR2 SNEGSKA (reference sequence). The trim removed 0 bases at V and 8 bases at J, leaving 9 bases unmatched. The CDR3 has 15 amino acids. DNA for the CDR3: TGCAGTGCTAGAGATCCCAGGACTAGCAATCATGAGCAGTTCTTC. The encoded protein is CSARDPRTSNHEQFF.

This clonotype was recorded a few times. J is TRBJ2-5 and V is TRBV27; TRBD1 agrees at 7 bases. V trimming: 6 bases; J trimming: 0 bases; junction bases outside the gene matches: 10. The germline CDR1 and CDR2 sequences are MNHEY and SMNVEV (reference sequence). The CDR3 is 16 residues long. The CDR3: CASRGRDREYQETQYF. CDR3 in DNA: TGTGCCAGCAGAGGCCGGGACAGAGAGTACCAAGAGACCCAGTACTTC.

The chain has TRBV4-1 and TRBJ2-1; tentatively, D is TRBD1 or TRBD2 (6 bases each). V dropped 5 bases and J dropped 4 bases, with 15 bases sitting between them. Looked up from germline, CDR1 is MGHRA and CDR2 is YSYEKL. The CDR3 contains 15 residues. Here the CDR3 reads CASSGGPPSYNEQFF. The CDR3 DNA reads as TGCGCCAGCAGCGGGGGGCCTCCGTCGTACAATGAGCAGTTCTTC.

This clonotype was counted a few times. The V call is TRBV11-2, the J call TRBJ2-1, with 8 bases aligning to TRBD2. The J segment lost 8 bases and the V segment lost 2 bases, leaving 14 bases of the junction unmatched. Germline V gene sequence: CDR1 SGHAT, CDR2 FQNNGV. CDR3 length: 17 amino acids. Here the CDR3 reads CASSLFFYGTSNYEQFF. Here the CDR3 DNA reads TGTGCCAGCAGCTTATTCTTTTACGGGACTAGTAATTATGAGCAGTTCTTC. The entire variable domain, with the rest obtained from reference TRBV11-2 and TRBJ2-1, is as follows: EAGVAQSPRYKIIEKRQSVAFWCNPISGHATLYWYQQILGQGPKLLIQFQNNGVVDDSQLPKDRFSAERLKGVDSTLKIQPAKLEDSAVYLCASSLFFYGTSNYEQFFGPGTRLTVL.

As concerns this clonotype: A much larger clone lies a single base off, so this may be a read error. V is TRBV27 and J is TRBJ1-2; tentatively, D is TRBD1 (5 bases). V lost 3 bases, J lost 6 bases, and 11 bases lay in between. The CDR3 spans 13 residues. CDR1 and CDR2 (germline): MNHEY, SMNVEV (reference sequence). CDR3 sequence: CASSFGHGDGYTF. The CDR3 DNA sequence: TGTGCCAGCAGTTTTGGACATGGGGATGGCTACACCTTC.